The T cell receptor (beta chain) under discussion was sequenced for a study of blood T cells in healthy people across ages. Next came a second PCR, run for about 6 to 11 cycles, which used a sample-barcoded 5' primer along with a J-beta primer mix. In TCRdb, the 5' RACE reads were re-called with MiXCR into one record per CDR3 protein. The repertoire holds 1.5 million to 2 million distinct CDR3 sequences, with approximately 28% as singletons. Germline V CDR1 and CDR2: MGHDK, SYGVNS. V shed 5 bases, J shed 7 bases, and the junction held 2 bases outside the gene matches. This CDR3 contains 14 residues. The clonotype originates from a woman aged 25 to 39 in good health. Sequenced sample: blood. This rearrangement joins TRBV25-1 to TRBJ2-1, with TRBD2 matching 13 bases. The CDR3 region is CASSQLAGGNEQFF. The CDR3 DNA reads as TGTGCCAGCAGTCAACTAGCGGGGGGGAATGAGCAGTTCTTC.